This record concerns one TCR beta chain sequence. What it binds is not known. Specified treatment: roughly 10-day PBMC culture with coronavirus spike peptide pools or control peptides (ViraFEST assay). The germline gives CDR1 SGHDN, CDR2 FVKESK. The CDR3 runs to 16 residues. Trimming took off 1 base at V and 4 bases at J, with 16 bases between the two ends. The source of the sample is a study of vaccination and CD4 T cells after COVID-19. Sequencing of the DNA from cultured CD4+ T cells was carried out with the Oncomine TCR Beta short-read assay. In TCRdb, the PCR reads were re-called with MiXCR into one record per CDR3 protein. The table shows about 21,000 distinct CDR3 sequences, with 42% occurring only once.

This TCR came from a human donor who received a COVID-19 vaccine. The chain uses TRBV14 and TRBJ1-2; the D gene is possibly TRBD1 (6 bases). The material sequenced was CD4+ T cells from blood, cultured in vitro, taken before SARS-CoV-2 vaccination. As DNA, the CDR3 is TGTGCCAGCAGCCAAGTAGGTGGGGGCTCAGTCTATGGCTACACCTTC. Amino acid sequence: CASSQVGGGSVYGYTF.